This TCR beta chain is from a study of pediatric ulcerative colitis. Broader study findings: Acute severe colitis showed lower rectal diversity from clonal expansions.

One to two pinch biopsies were taken from the rectum during colonoscopy. TCRdb keeps only in-frame clones here, not all; method: immunoSEQ multiplex PCR. Of 30,000 to 40,000 clones listed, 65% to 80% are singletons. About this clone: Its antigen is as yet unknown.

CDR3 length: 15 residues. Trimming at V came to 4 bases and at J to 6 bases, leaving 6 bases not matched to a gene. Germline assignment: CDR1 SGHTA and CDR2 FQGTGA. This sequence was found in a boy aged 5-17 years with severe ulcerative colitis. This sequence joins TRBV7-3 and TRBJ2-3; TRBD2 agrees at 11 bases. The sequenced material came from gut tissue. CDR3 amino acids: CASSSVAGGPDTQYF. DNA for the CDR3: TGTGCCAGCAGCTCTGTAGCGGGGGGGCCCGATACGCAGTATTTT.